The 7 T cell receptor beta chains presented below share a single source sample, sequenced in a study of blood T cell repertoires in COVID-19. Generated by immunoSEQ multiplex PCR, the TCRdb table keeps only in-frame clones and is missing some. The table records some 190,000 clones, approximately 80% of them present only once. Material: peripheral blood. All receptors come from a woman between 50 and 59 years old with active or convalescent COVID-19.

The chain combines TRBV28 with TRBJ1-5; the match to TRBD1 covers 11 bases. Trimming removed 1 base from V and 4 bases from J; junction bases left unmatched: 3. Per the germline V gene, CDR1 is MDHEN and CDR2 is SYDVKM. The CDR3 covers 16 residues. CDR3 coding DNA: TGTGCCAGCAGTTTATTAGGGACAGGGGGGAATCAGCCCCAGCATTTT. It codes for CASSLLGTGGNQPQHF.

This clone appeared a few times. V is TRBV27 and J is TRBJ1-5; the D gene is possibly TRBD1 (6 bases). The CDR3 covers 13 residues. CDR1 MNHEY and CDR2 SMNVEV come from the germline V gene (reference sequence). The V end lost 6 bases, the J end lost 4 bases, and 10 bases lay between the germline ends. CDR3 bases: TGTGCCAGCAGGGACAGCCTTAATCAGCCCCAGCATTTT. It specifies CASRDSLNQPQHF.

The chain couples TRBV28 to TRBJ1-6, with 9 nucleotides matching TRBD1. The V gene end was trimmed by 7 bases and the J gene end by 8 bases; junction bases not matched to a gene: 6. Germline loops: CDR1 MDHEN, CDR2 SYDVKM. The CDR3 covers 14 residues. The CDR3 sequence: CASILRDRDSPLHF. For the CDR3, the DNA is TGTGCCAGCATCCTCCGGGACAGGGATTCACCCCTCCACTTT. Complete variable domain (other parts from reference TRBV28 and TRBJ1-6): DVKVTQSSRYLVKRTGEKVFLECVQDMDHENMFWYRQDPGLGLRLIYFSYDVKMKEKGDIPEGYSVSREKKERFSLILESASTNQTSMYLCASILRDRDSPLHFGNGTRLTVT.

This chain connects TRBV9 to TRBJ2-5; unclear D gene. Germline V gene lookup returns CDR1 SGDLS and CDR2 YYNGEE. Deletions cut 4 bases from V and 3 bases from J, with 16 bases between. The CDR3 is 15 amino acids. The CDR3 protein is CASSPNPQEEETQYF. Written as DNA, the CDR3 is TGTGCCAGCAGCCCAAACCCCCAGGAAGAAGAGACCCAGTACTTC.

The V gene is TRBV18, the J gene TRBJ1-1; D is undetermined. Per germline, CDR1 KGHSH and CDR2 LQKENI. The CDR3 totals 12 residues. Trimming took 2 bases from V and 5 from J, leaving 6 bases between them. Here the CDR3 reads CASSPSGTEAFF. CDR3 DNA sequence: TGTGCCAGCTCACCATCGGGGACTGAAGCTTTCTTT.

This sequence joins TRBV10-3 and TRBJ2-5; tentatively, D is TRBD1 (5 bases). V lost 6 bases, J lost 2 bases, and 13 bases lay in between. This CDR3 is built from 14 residues. Germline V CDR1 and CDR2: ENHRY, SYGVKD. CDR3 nucleotide sequence: TGTGCCATCAGCATAGACAGTGTTCAAGAGACCCAGTACTTC. Translation gives CAISIDSVQETQYF.

This clone was counted once. The V gene is TRBV3-1 (or the pseudogene TRBV3-2), the J gene TRBJ1-1; TRBD1 matches 9 bases. Germline CDR1 reads LGHDT; CDR2 reads YNNKEL (reference sequence). V lost 6 bases to trimming and J lost 6 bases; unmatched junction nucleotides: 5. This CDR3 has 13 residues. The CDR3 region has the DNA TGTGCCAGCAGTGACAGGGGGATTTCTGAAGCTTTCTTT. It encodes CASSDRGISEAFF.